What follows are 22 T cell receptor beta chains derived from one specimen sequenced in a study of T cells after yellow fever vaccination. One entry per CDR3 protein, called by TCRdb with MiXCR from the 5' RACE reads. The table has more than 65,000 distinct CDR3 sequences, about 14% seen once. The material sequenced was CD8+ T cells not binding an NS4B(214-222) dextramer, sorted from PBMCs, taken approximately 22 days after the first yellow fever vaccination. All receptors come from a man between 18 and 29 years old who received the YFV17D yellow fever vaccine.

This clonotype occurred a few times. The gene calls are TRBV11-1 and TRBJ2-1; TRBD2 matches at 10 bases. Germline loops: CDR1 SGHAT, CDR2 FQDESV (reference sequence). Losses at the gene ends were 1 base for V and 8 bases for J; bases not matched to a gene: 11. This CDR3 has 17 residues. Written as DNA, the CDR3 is TGTGCCAGCAGCTTAGGACAAACGGGACTAGCGTCAGATGAGCAGTTCTTC. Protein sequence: CASSLGQTGLASDEQFF.

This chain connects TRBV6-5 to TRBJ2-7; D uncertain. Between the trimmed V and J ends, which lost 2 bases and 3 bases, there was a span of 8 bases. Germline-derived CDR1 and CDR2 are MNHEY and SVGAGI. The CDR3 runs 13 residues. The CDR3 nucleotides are TGTGCCAGCAGTTACCGCAGAAACTACGAGCAGTACTTC. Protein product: CASSYRRNYEQYF.

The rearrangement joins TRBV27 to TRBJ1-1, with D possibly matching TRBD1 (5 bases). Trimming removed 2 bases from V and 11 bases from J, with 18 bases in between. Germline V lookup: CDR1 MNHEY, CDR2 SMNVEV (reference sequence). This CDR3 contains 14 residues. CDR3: CASSLVGVGRPAFF. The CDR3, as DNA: TGTGCCAGCAGTTTAGTCGGGGTGGGACGGCCGGCTTTCTTT.

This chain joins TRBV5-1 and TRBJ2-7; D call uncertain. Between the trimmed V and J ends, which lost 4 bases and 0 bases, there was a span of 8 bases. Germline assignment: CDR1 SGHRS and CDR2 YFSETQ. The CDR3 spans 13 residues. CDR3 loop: CASSPDVSYEQYF. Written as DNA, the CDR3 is TGCGCCAGCAGCCCAGACGTCTCCTACGAGCAGTACTTC.

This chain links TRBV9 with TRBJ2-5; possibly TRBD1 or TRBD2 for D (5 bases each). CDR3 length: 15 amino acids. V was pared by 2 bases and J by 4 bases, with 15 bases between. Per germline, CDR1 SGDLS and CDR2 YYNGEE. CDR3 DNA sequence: TGTGCCAGCAGCGTTTGGGACGGACCGTCAGAGACCCAGTACTTC. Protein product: CASSVWDGPSETQYF. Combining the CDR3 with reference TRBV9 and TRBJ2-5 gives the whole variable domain DSGVTQTPKHLITATGQRVTLRCSPRSGDLSVYWYQQSLDQGLQFLIQYYNGEERAKGNILERFSAQQFPDLHSELNLSSLELGDSALYFCASSVWDGPSETQYFGPGTRLLVL.

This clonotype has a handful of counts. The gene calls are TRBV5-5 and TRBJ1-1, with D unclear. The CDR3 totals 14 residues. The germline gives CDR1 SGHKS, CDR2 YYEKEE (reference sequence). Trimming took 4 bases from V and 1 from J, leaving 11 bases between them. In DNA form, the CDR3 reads TGTGCCAGCAGCCCCGCTAACCCGAACACTGAAGCTTTCTTT. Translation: CASSPANPNTEAFF.

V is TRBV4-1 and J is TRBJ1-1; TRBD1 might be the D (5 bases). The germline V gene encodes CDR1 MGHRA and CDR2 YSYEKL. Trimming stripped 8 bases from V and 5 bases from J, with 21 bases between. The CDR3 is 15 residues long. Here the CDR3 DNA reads TGCGCCAGCGTCTGGCAGCCAGGGTCGGGTACTGAAGCTTTCTTT. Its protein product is CASVWQPGSGTEAFF.

CDR3 nucleotides: TGTGCCAGCAAAGATACCGGGACTAACGAGCAGTACTTC. It codes for CASKDTGTNEQYF. V is TRBV12-3 or TRBV12-4 and J is TRBJ2-7; TRBD2 matches 7 bases. The V and J ends lost 7 bases and 5 bases, in that order; junction bases with no gene match: 8. The CDR3 spans 13 residues.

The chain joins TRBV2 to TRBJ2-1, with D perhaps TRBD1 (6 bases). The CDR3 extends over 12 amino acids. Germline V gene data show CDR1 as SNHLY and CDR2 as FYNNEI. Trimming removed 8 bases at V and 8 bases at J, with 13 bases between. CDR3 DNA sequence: TGTGCCAGCCACGTCGCAGGGGATGAGCAGTTCTTC. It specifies CASHVAGDEQFF.

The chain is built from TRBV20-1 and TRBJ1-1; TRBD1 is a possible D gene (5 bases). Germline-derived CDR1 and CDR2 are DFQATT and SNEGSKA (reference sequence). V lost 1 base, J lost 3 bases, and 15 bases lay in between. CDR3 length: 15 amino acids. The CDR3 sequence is CSARVDLRGDTEAFF. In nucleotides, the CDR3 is TGCAGTGCTAGAGTGGACCTCCGGGGGGACACTGAAGCTTTCTTT.

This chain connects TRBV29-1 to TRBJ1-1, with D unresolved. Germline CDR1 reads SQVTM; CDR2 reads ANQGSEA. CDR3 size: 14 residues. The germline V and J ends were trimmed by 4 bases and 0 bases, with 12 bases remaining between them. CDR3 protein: CSVASGSMNTEAFF. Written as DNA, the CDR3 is TGCAGCGTTGCAAGTGGGTCGATGAACACTGAAGCTTTCTTT.

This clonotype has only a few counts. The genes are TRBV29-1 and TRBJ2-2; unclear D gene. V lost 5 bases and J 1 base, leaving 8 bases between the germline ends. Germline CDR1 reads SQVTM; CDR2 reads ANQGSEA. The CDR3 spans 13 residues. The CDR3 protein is CSVNQQNTGELFF. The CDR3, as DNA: TGCAGCGTTAACCAGCAGAACACCGGGGAGCTGTTTTTT.

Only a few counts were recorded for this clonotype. The CDR3 reads CASRTYPRQGIYNEQFF. The CDR3 DNA reads as TGTGCCAGCCGAACCTACCCCCGACAGGGCATTTACAATGAGCAGTTCTTC. The chain carries TRBV6-8 and TRBJ2-1; 7 bases are a match to TRBD1. Germline V gene lookup returns CDR1 MNHGY and CDR2 SAAAGT. The CDR3 spans 17 residues. With 8 bases clipped from V and 4 bases from J, the junction kept 17 bases outside the gene matches.

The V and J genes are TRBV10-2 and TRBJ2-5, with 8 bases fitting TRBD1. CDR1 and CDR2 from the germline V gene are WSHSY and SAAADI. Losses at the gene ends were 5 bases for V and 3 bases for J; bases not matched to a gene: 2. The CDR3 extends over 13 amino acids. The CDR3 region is CASSWTGKETQYF. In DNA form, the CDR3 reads TGCGCCAGCAGTTGGACAGGGAAAGAGACCCAGTACTTC.

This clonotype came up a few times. This CDR3 is CASSPSLVSYEQYF. CDR3 coding DNA: TGTGCCAGCAGCCCAAGCCTGGTTTCCTACGAGCAGTACTTC. The chain uses TRBV3-1 and TRBJ2-7, with no clear D. The ends were cut back, 4 bases at V and 1 base at J, with 11 bases in the middle. Germline lookup yields CDR1 LGHDT and CDR2 YNNKEL (reference sequence). The CDR3 covers 14 residues.

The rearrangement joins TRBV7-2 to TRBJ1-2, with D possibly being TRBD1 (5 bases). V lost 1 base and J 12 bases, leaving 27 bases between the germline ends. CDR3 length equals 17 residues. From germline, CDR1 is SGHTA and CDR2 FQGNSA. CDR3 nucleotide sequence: TGTGCCAGCAGCTTAGGTCATACCACGTTAGGGATATTAGGGGACACCTTC. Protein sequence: CASSLGHTTLGILGDTF.

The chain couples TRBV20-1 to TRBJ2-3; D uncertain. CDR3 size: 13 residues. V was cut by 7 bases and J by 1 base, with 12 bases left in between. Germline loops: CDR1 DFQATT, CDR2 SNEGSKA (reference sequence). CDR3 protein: CSVPPRGTDTQYF. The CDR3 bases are TGCAGTGTCCCCCCTAGGGGCACAGATACGCAGTATTTT.

The CDR3, as DNA: TGCGCCAGCGGGGACGGGACTTCCTTTTACAATGAGCAGTTCTTC. Translation gives CASGDGTSFYNEQFF. V gene TRBV4-1 combines with J gene TRBJ2-1; TRBD2 is a possible D gene (6 bases). The V end lost 8 bases, the J end lost 4 bases, and 18 bases lay between the germline ends. The germline CDR1 and CDR2 sequences are MGHRA and YSYEKL. This CDR3 comprises 15 residues.

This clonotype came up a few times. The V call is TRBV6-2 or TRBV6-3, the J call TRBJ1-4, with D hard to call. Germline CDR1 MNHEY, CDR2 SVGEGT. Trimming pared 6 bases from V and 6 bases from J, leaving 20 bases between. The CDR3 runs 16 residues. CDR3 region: CASSLLSPRFDEKLFF. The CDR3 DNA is TGTGCCAGCAGCCTATTAAGTCCCCGCTTCGATGAAAAACTGTTTTTT.

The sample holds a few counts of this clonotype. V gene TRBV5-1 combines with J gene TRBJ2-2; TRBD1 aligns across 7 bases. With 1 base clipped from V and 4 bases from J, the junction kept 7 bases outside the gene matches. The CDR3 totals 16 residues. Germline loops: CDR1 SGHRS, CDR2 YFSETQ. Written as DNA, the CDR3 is TGCGCCAGCAGCTTGATCGACAGGGCGGCCACCGGGGAGCTGTTTTTT. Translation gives CASSLIDRAATGELFF.

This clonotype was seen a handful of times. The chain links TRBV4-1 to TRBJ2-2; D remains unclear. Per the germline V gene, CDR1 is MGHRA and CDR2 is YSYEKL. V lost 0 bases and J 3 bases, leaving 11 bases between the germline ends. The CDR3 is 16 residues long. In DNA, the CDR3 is TGCGCCAGCAGCCAAGATCCGACGGGCCACACCGGGGAGCTGTTTTTT. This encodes CASSQDPTGHTGELFF.

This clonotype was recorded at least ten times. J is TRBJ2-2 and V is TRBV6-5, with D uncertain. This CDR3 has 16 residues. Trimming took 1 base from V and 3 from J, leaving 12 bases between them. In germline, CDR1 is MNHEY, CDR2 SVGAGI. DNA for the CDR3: TGTGCCAGCAGTTACTTCCTCCGCCCGGACACCGGGGAGCTGTTTTTT. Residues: CASSYFLRPDTGELFF.